The 15 T cell receptor beta chains listed next were all sequenced from one sample in a study of regulatory T cells in long-lasting Graves disease. The TCR beta library used iRepertoire HTBI primers with Arm-PCR amplification of CDR3. MiXCR was run by TCRdb on the multiplex PCR reads, yielding one entry per CDR3 protein. Among roughly 380,000 distinct CDR3 sequences listed, about a sixth were seen once. Time point defined: newly diagnosed GD, antithyroid drugs for less than 3 months. Scientists built the TCR library using RNA that was extracted from PBMCs. This material consisted of peripheral blood mononuclear cells (PBMCs), taken at new diagnosis, from a patient treated with antithyroid drugs. The origin of the receptors is a female donor with Graves disease.

This clonotype appeared many times. The gene calls are TRBV7-2 and TRBJ2-7; D assignment may be TRBD1 or TRBD2 (5 bases each). This CDR3 is 12 amino acids long. The V and J ends lost 5 bases and 5 bases respectively, with 10 bases between them. The V gene's germline CDR1 is SGHTA and CDR2 FQGNSA. The CDR3 DNA is TGTGCCAGCAGCCGAGAGGGGAACGAGCAGTACTTC. Residues: CASSREGNEQYF.

This clonotype came up many times. The chain uses TRBV7-2 and TRBJ2-5, with 8 bases that match TRBD2. Germline values: CDR1 SGHTA, CDR2 FQGNSA. The CDR3 is made up of 16 amino acids. The V gene end was trimmed by 2 bases and the J gene end by 5 bases; junction bases not matched to a gene: 10. The CDR3 reads CASSLSAGGTSETQYF. CDR3 nucleotide sequence: TGTGCCAGCAGCTTATCGGCGGGGGGCACTAGCGAGACCCAGTACTTC.

This clonotype occurred many times. One end of the junction does not line up with germline, which may come from a read error. The chain joins TRBV5-1 to TRBJ1-1, with a tentative D call TRBD1 (5 bases). This CDR3 region has 14 residues. The germline V gene has CDR1 SGHRS and CDR2 YFSETQ. The CDR3 DNA sequence: TGTGCCAGCATCAACCTCGCCCGGGGCAGTGGAGCTTTCTTT. Encoded protein: CASINLARGSGAFF. Full variable domain (outside the CDR3, taken from reference TRBV5-1 and TRBJ1-1): KAGVTQTPRYLIKTRGQQVTLSCSPISGHRSVSWYQQTPGQGLQFLFEYFSETQRNKGNFPGRFSGRQFSNSRSEMNVSTLELGDSALYLCASINLARGSGAFFGQGTRLTVV.

The sample holds a few counts of this clonotype. The V gene is TRBV7-3, the J gene TRBJ2-2; 10 nucleotides agree with TRBD1. V lost 6 bases and J lost 8; bases outside the gene matches: 9. The germline V gene has CDR1 SGHTA and CDR2 FQGTGA. The CDR3 has 15 amino acids. CDR3 loop: CASSSTGTGVGELFF. CDR3 nucleotide sequence: TGTGCCAGCAGTTCCACCGGGACAGGGGTTGGGGAGCTGTTTTTT. Full variable domain (outside the CDR3, taken from reference TRBV7-3 and TRBJ2-2): GAGVSQTPSNKVTEKGKYVELRCDPISGHTALYWYRQSLGQGPEFLIYFQGTGAADDSGLPNDRFFAVRPEGSVSTLKIQRTERGDSAVYLCASSSTGTGVGELFFGEGSRLTVL.

The chain has TRBV6-1 and TRBJ2-5, with D perhaps TRBD2 (7 bases). Germline-derived CDR1 and CDR2 are MNHNS and SASEGT. This CDR3 comprises 14 residues. Trimming stripped 7 bases from V and 3 bases from J, with 15 bases between. The CDR3 loop is CASKPWGGKETQYF. As DNA, the CDR3 is TGTGCCAGCAAACCATGGGGGGGCAAAGAGACCCAGTACTTC.

This clonotype occurred many times. The V and J genes are TRBV6-5 and TRBJ1-2; D is uncertain. With 2 bases removed from V and 0 bases from J, the gap between germline ends came to 7 bases. Per germline, CDR1 MNHEY and CDR2 SVGAGI. CDR3 length: 14 residues. CDR3 sequence (DNA): TGTGCCAGCAGTTACGTGGGATCTAACTATGGCTACACCTTC. Translated, it gives CASSYVGSNYGYTF.

The CDR3 bases are TGTGCCAGCAGCTTAGGGAGCGAAAAACTGTTTTTT. Its translation is CASSLGSEKLFF. V gene TRBV7-9 combines with J gene TRBJ1-4; D is undetermined. Per germline, CDR1 SEHNR and CDR2 FQNEAQ (reference sequence). CDR3 size: 12 residues. Trimming took off 1 base at V and 8 bases at J, with 5 bases between the two ends.

J is TRBJ2-7 and V is TRBV20-1, with 8 bases aligning to TRBD1. The J segment lost 2 bases and the V segment lost 6 bases, leaving 3 bases of the junction unmatched. The CDR3 covers 12 residues. Germline V gene sequence: CDR1 DFQATT, CDR2 SNEGSKA (reference sequence). In DNA form, the CDR3 reads TGCAGTGCGCTGGACAGGGCCTACGAGCAGTACTTC. This encodes CSALDRAYEQYF.

This clonotype was seen many times. V gene TRBV9 combines with J gene TRBJ2-3; 11 bases agree with TRBD2. This CDR3 region has 17 residues. The V gene end was trimmed by 0 bases and the J gene end by 1 base; junction bases not matched to a gene: 4. Germline V lookup: CDR1 SGDLS, CDR2 YYNGEE. The CDR3 coding sequence is TGTGCCAGCAGCGTAGGTGGTAGCGGGGGGGGCACAGATACGCAGTATTTT. Protein sequence: CASSVGGSGGGTDTQYF.

This clonotype was seen more than once but under ten times. This could be a read error, since a much larger clone is one nucleotide away. V is TRBV2 and J is TRBJ2-7; maybe TRBD1 (6 bases). This CDR3 is built from 14 residues. Germline V CDR1 and CDR2: SNHLY, FYNNEI. The CDR3 DNA reads as TGTGCCAGCAGTGAATTCAAGGACAGATACGAGCAGCACTTC. Protein sequence: CASSEFKDRYEQHF.

The V call is TRBV11-1, the J call TRBJ1-2; 10 bases match TRBD1. This CDR3 has 15 amino acids. Germline-derived CDR1 and CDR2 are SGHAT and FQDESV (reference sequence). V shed 5 bases, J shed 4 bases, and the junction held 7 bases outside the gene matches. DNA for the CDR3: TGTGCCAGCAGCGCCGGGACAGGGGTAGGCTATGGCTACACCTTC. Translation: CASSAGTGVGYGYTF. Full variable domain (missing parts from reference TRBV11-1 and TRBJ1-2): EAEVAQSPRYKITEKSQAVAFWCDPISGHATLYWYRQILGQGPELLVQFQDESVVDDSQLPKDRFSAERLKGVDSTLKIQPAELGDSAMYLCASSAGTGVGYGYTFGSGTRLTVV.

This clonotype was recorded at least ten times. The genes are TRBV12-3 or TRBV12-4 and TRBJ2-4; perhaps TRBD2 as D (6 bases). The CDR3 length is 14 residues. Trimming cost V 2 bases and J 12 bases, with 17 bases left between them. The CDR3 sequence: CASSLTSLGVAQYF. DNA for the CDR3: TGTGCCAGCAGTTTAACTAGCCTCGGAGTGGCTCAGTACTTC.

This clonotype was seen at least ten times. The rearrangement uses TRBV10-3 and TRBJ1-6, with D perhaps TRBD1 (6 bases). The germline V gene has CDR1 ENHRY and CDR2 SYGVKD. The CDR3 spans 15 residues. Trimming stripped 6 bases from V and 7 bases from J, with 16 bases between. This CDR3 is CAIRSGQLSNSPLHF. The CDR3 DNA is TGTGCCATCAGATCGGGACAACTGTCAAATTCACCCCTCCACTTT.

This clonotype was recorded at least ten times. The chain recombines TRBV2 with TRBJ1-6; tentatively, D is TRBD1 (5 bases). Germline V CDR1 and CDR2: SNHLY, FYNNEI. The CDR3 length is 10 residues. V was pared by 8 bases and J by 9 bases, with 5 bases between. CDR3 coding DNA: TGTGCCAGCGGGGGTTCACCCCTCCACTTT. The encoded protein is CASGGSPLHF.

J is TRBJ2-1 and V is TRBV7-9; 12 bases align to TRBD2. Germline CDR1 SEHNR, CDR2 FQNEAQ (reference sequence). The CDR3 runs 13 residues. Trimming at V came to 5 bases and at J to 9 bases, leaving 2 bases not matched to a gene. The CDR3 region has the DNA TGTGCCAGCAGCCGGACTAGCGGGGTTGAGCAGTTCTTC. It yields the protein CASSRTSGVEQFF.